This TCR beta chain was profiled in a study of graft-versus-host responses after intestinal transplantation. On the study more broadly: Isolated intestinal, liver-intestinal, or multivisceral transplants were what recipients had. After anti-thymocyte globulin induction, recipients took tacrolimus and steroids for 3 to 4 years. Whole-study results and caveats: There was an association between peak levels of circulating GvH clones and early post-transplant HvG declines.

As concerns this clone: Its antigen is not known.

TCRdb keeps only in-frame clones here, not all; method: immunoSEQ multiplex PCR. Here the sample spans roughly 97,000 clones, 91% being singletons. This TCR came from a human donor who was the organ donor for an intestinal transplant. The sequencing here drew on unstimulated CD4+ T cells sorted from spleen or lymph node cells, taken before transplant.

The CDR3: CASSLVGTSLSYEQYF. The CDR3, as DNA: TGTGCCAGCAGCTTGGTCGGGACTAGCTTGAGCTACGAGCAGTACTTC. This chain links TRBV11-2 with TRBJ2-7, with 9 bases lining up with TRBD2. CDR1 is SGHAT and CDR2 is FQNNGV in the germline V gene. The CDR3 sequence is 16 residues long. V shed 3 bases, J shed 3 bases, and the junction held 9 bases outside the gene matches.